The text below deals with one T cell receptor (beta chain). Its antigen remains unknown. With a J-beta primer mix and a sample-barcoded 5' primer, a second PCR ran 7 to 11 cycles. A tag from a template-switch adaptor with 12 random nucleotides marked each cDNA molecule. TCRdb redid the calling of the 5' RACE reads with MiXCR, one entry per CDR3 protein. The table includes 730,000 or so distinct CDR3 sequences, around 43% detected once. There were at least 6 micrograms of total RNA extracted from every sample. CDR3 length: 15 residues. The V gene's germline CDR1 is LGHNT and CDR2 FRNRAP. Unmatched junction bases numbered 7, after V lost 6 bases and J lost 5 bases. This entry belongs to a study of blood T cells in healthy people across ages. On the study more broadly: T cells yielded about one barcoded beta molecule per two cells through template switching. General study results and limits: Any conclusive comparison of naive versus antigen-experienced cells was prevented by using unsorted PBMCs.

This sequence joins TRBV12-5 and TRBJ2-1; 10 bases map to TRBD2. The sample was blood. The clonotype originates from a man at least 80 years old in good health. CDR3 DNA: TGTGCTAGTGGCCCTCTAGCGGGGGTGAACAATGAGCAGTTCTTC. It is translated as CASGPLAGVNNEQFF.